The entry that follows covers one TCR beta chain sequence. This clone has more than one count but fewer than ten. Which antigen it targets is not known. No base qualities exist here, and no much larger clone lies one base off it. The data were obtained in a study of blood T cell repertoires in COVID-19 (dated by TCRdb to 2020 to 2021). About the investigation overall: The collaborator samples originated in the United States, Italy and Spain and spanned the acute and convalescent phases of COVID-19. The material from the prospective study consisted of cDNA or gDNA derived from T cells, B-cell-depleted T cells, or PBMCs. Where available, HLA class I and class II types were obtained from metadata supplied by the sample provider rather than from assay-based typing. A de-identified subject ID, COVID-19 status, age in years and sex were almost always included in the sample metadata. The repertoires were released in a freely available public database meant as a resource for research on the immune response to SARS-CoV-2. The dataset comprised deeply sampled blood TCRbeta repertoires from subjects exposed to, actively infected with, or recovered from COVID-19. The samples were drawn from two sources: the first 160 participants of the ongoing ImmuneRACE study, and 1,000 to 1,500 subjects contributed by 6 global collaborators. What the research found in general, with its limitations: How much clinical and demographic metadata was included differed by source and by participant, and the metadata was provided uncurated.

TCRbeta CDR3 regions were amplified from genomic DNA by means of the immunoSEQ Assay, a bias-controlled multiplex PCR. The authors' analysis ran thus. The number of nucleated cells in each sample was estimated from the amplification of reference gene primers within the assay. To quantify the absolute abundance of each unique TCRbeta CDR3 rearrangement, sequence reads were collapsed and filtered. For each sample, productive Simpson clonality was calculated as the square root of Simpson's diversity index over productive rearrangements. TCRdb mirrors the immuneACCESS table, restricted to in-frame sequences. Some clones are absent from its copies; in checked studies, under half trace to an unresolved V gene, and the reason for the others is unknown. D and trimming were read from the DNA, whereas the V and J calls and clone size are those reported in that table. The sample table records 280,000 or so clones; roughly 80% of these occur just once. Together, the top ten hold roughly a tenth of the sample.

Samples from volunteer blood donors who had recovered from COVID-19 were contributed by a second Seattle source. Each collaborating institution followed its own protocols to collect whole blood in K2EDTA tubes. For TCRbeta analysis, collaborators shipped samples in one of three forms: frozen whole blood, isolated PBMCs, or DNA extracted from either of those sample types. Measured from the cysteine to the phenylalanine, the CDR3 is 15 residues long. Only the CDR3 region is kept as DNA, spanning 45 bases read in frame from base 1. CDR1 and CDR2 are read off the germline V gene as SGHVS and FQNEAQ. After removal of 4 bases from V and 2 bases from J, the junction retains 3 bases not matched to a gene.

The chain links TRBV7-8 with TRBJ2-3, with 10 junctional bases fitting TRBD2. The sequence was obtained from a woman in her forties or fifties who had recovered from COVID-19. The sequenced material came from peripheral blood. The bases are TGTGCCAGCAGCTCCACTAGCGGGATCACAGATACGCAGTATTTT. This is translated as CASSSTSGITDTQYF.